These T cell receptor beta chains were read from a single sample in a study of T cell responses to AZD1222 COVID-19 vaccine. Clones were read by immunoSEQ multiplex PCR, and TCRdb kept only the in-frame ones, dropping some. The table has roughly 100,000 clones, roughly 91% seen once. Sequenced material: peripheral blood, taken on day 0 of AZD1222 vaccination. These receptors all stem from an adult in good health. Each CDR3 is given with its conserved first and last residue. A D gene is named only where the DNA matches it firmly. A row's size may be missing; if present it is once, few, many or a size class.

V	J	D	size	DNA	CDR3
TRBV6-5	TRBJ2-1	TRBD2	NA	TGTGCCAGCAGTTACGGGCGGGGGGGGCGCAATGAGCAGTTCTTC	CASSYGRGGRNEQFF
TRBV29-1	TRBJ2-3	TRBD2	NA	TGCAGCAGCCGTGGGCTAGCGGTCACAGATACGCAGTATTTT	CSSRGLAVTDTQYF
TRBV11-2	TRBJ2-4	NA	NA	TGTGCCAGCAGCGTAGCCCACCAGGGACTGACCAAAAACATTCAGTACTTC	CASSVAHQGLTKNIQYF
TRBV19	TRBJ2-1	TRBD2	NA	TGTGCCAGTAGTATACTAGCGGGAGGGCTTCATGAGCAGTTCTTC	CASSILAGGLHEQFF
TRBV7-8	TRBJ2-1	NA	NA	TGTGCCAGCAGCTTCTTGTGGATATCGGCAGGGGGGTACAATGAGCAGTTCTTC	CASSFLWISAGGYNEQFF
TRBV27	TRBJ2-7	NA	NA	TGTGCCAGCAGTTTATTTCGGGGGCTAGCCTACGAGCAGTACTTC	CASSLFRGLAYEQYF
TRBV28	TRBJ1-4	NA	NA	TGTGCCAGCAGTTTATTGTCAGGGACTAATGAAAAACTGTTTTTT	CASSLLSGTNEKLFF
TRBV7-7	TRBJ2-5	NA	NA	TGTGCCAGCAGCTTAGTAGGGGGCGGGGGAGAGACCCAGTACTTC	CASSLVGGGGETQYF
TRBV5-4	TRBJ1-5	NA	NA	TGTGCCAGCAGCTTGGGCGGGGGCAAATATAGCAATCAGCCCCAGCATTTT	CASSLGGGKYSNQPQHF
TRBV4-1	TRBJ1-5	TRBD1	NA	TGCGCCAGCAGCCAACACAACAGGGGGCCTAAGGATCAGCCCCAGCATTTT	CASSQHNRGPKDQPQHF
TRBV27	TRBJ1-2	NA	NA	TGTGCCACCCCCCCACAGGCGGCTTTCTATGGCTACACCTTC	CATPPQAAFYGYTF
TRBV28	TRBJ1-6	TRBD1	NA	TGTGCCAGCCAGTGGACAGGGGTAGGATCACCCCTCCACTTT	CASQWTGVGSPLHF
TRBV5-1	TRBJ2-6	NA	NA	TGCGCCAGCAGCTTGACCGACATGTTTAAATCTGGGGCCAACGTCCTGACTTTC	CASSLTDMFKSGANVLTF
TRBV3-1/TRBV3-2	TRBJ1-4	TRBD1	NA	TGTGCCAGTGGGACAGGAAATGAAAAACTGTTTTTT	CASGTGNEKLFF
TRBV27	TRBJ2-1	NA	NA	TGTGCCAGCAGACCTGGCTCCTACAATGAGCAGTTCTTC	CASRPGSYNEQFF
TRBV18	TRBJ1-2	NA	NA	TGTGCCAGCTCACCACCGGGGGGGGATGGCTACACCTTC	CASSPPGGDGYTF
TRBV5-1	TRBJ2-7	NA	NA	TGCGCCAGCAGCTTGGAAGGCTTTCCGTCCTACGAGCAGTACTTC	CASSLEGFPSYEQYF
TRBV12-3/TRBV12-4	TRBJ2-1	NA	few	TGTGCCAGCAGTTTGGGGAATGAGCAGTTCTTC	CASSLGNEQFF
TRBV18	TRBJ2-7	NA	many	TGTGCCAGCTCACCCGTCCCCCCGTGGGGGGAGCAGTACTTC	CASSPVPPWGEQYF
TRBV5-1	TRBJ2-1	NA	NA	TGCGCCAGCAGCTTCTCCGGGACTTCGGTTCAGTTCTTC	CASSFSGTSVQFF
TRBV7-6	TRBJ1-4	NA	NA	TGTGCCAGCAGCTTAGCGCCCTACGAGGAAAAACTGTTTTTT	CASSLAPYEEKLFF
TRBV19	TRBJ2-1	NA	NA	TGTGCCAGTAGTATTTTAGCTTCCCCGCAGTTCTTC	CASSILASPQFF
TRBV5-1	TRBJ2-1	NA	few	TGCGCCAGCAGCTTGACAGCTTTTCAGGGGAATGAGCAGTTCTTC	CASSLTAFQGNEQFF
TRBV30	TRBJ2-7	NA	NA	TGTGCCTGCATATTAGCGGACTGGCCCTCCTACGAGCAGTACTTC	CACILADWPSYEQYF
TRBV9	TRBJ2-7	TRBD1	NA	TGTGCCAGCAGCGTAGATGCCCCGGGACAGGTCCCCTACGAGCAGTACTTC	CASSVDAPGQVPYEQYF
TRBV19	TRBJ1-5	TRBD1	NA	TGTGCCAGTAAAATAGCCGCACAGGGGGCTCAGCCCCAGCATTTT	CASKIAAQGAQPQHF
TRBV24-1	TRBJ1-5	TRBD1	NA	TGTGCCACCAGTGCCGAGGGCAGGGGGGGCAATCAGCCCCAGCATTTT	CATSAEGRGGNQPQHF
TRBV6-5	TRBJ2-1	NA	few	TGTGCCAGCACCCCAGGGGGGTCCTACAATGAGCAGTTCTTC	CASTPGGSYNEQFF
TRBV9	TRBJ2-2	NA	NA	TGTGCCAGCAGCGCAGGGGGAGGCACCGGGGAGCTGTTTTTT	CASSAGGGTGELFF
TRBV7-2	TRBJ2-1	TRBD2	NA	TGTGCCAGCAGCTTAGCCCCACTAGCGGCGTCCTACAATGAGCAGTTCTTC	CASSLAPLAASYNEQFF
TRBV7-9	TRBJ2-3	NA	NA	TGTGCCAGCAGCTTGTGGCAGCGGCAAGGGTATACGCAGTATTTT	CASSLWQRQGYTQYF
TRBV15	TRBJ2-7	TRBD2	NA	TGTGCCACCAGCAGAGATGGGGGACTAGTAACCGAGCAGTACTTC	CATSRDGGLVTEQYF
TRBV24-1	TRBJ1-1	NA	NA	TGTGCCACCAGGGGTGGGGCTAGCACGAACACTGAAGCTTTCTTT	CATRGGASTNTEAFF
TRBV7-8	TRBJ1-1	NA	NA	TGTGCCAGCAGCTCGGGGGGGAACACTGAAGCTTTCTTT	CASSSGGNTEAFF
TRBV7-3	TRBJ2-5	NA	few	TGTGCCAGCAGCTTAGCTGGATACCAAGAGACCCAGTACTTC	CASSLAGYQETQYF
TRBV7-3	TRBJ2-2	NA	NA	TGTGCCAGCAGCTTAACAGGGGGCACCGGGGAGCTGTTTTTT	CASSLTGGTGELFF
TRBV10-3	TRBJ2-7	TRBD2	NA	TGTGCACTCCCGAGCGGGACTGATTCATCCTACGAGCAGTACTTC	CALPSGTDSSYEQYF
TRBV9	TRBJ2-1	TRBD2	NA	TGTGCCAGCAGCCCTCTAGCGGGAGTCAACAATGAGCAGTTCTTC	CASSPLAGVNNEQFF
TRBV10-1	TRBJ2-7	NA	NA	TGCGCCAGCAGTGAGTCAATAGATCGGGGCTCCTACGAGCAGTACTTC	CASSESIDRGSYEQYF
TRBV9	TRBJ1-1	NA	NA	TGTGCCAGCAGCACCCCCAAGACAGAAGCTTTCTTT	CASSTPKTEAFF
TRBV2	TRBJ2-3	NA	once	TGTGCCAGCAGTGAATGGGGGACTAGCACAGATACGCAGTATTTT	CASSEWGTSTDTQYF
TRBV5-1	TRBJ2-2	NA	NA	TGCGCCAGCAGCTTCCTGGGGGACACCTTAACCGGGGAGCTGTTTTTT	CASSFLGDTLTGELFF
TRBV11-2	TRBJ2-1	NA	NA	TGTGCCAGCAGCTTAGGCGCGTCTTACAATGAGCAGTTCTTC	CASSLGASYNEQFF
TRBV6-1	TRBJ2-2	NA	NA	TGTGCCAGCAGTGAAAGGCATTCGGGAGCTGTCGGGGAGCTGTTTTTT	CASSERHSGAVGELFF
TRBV20-1	TRBJ1-2	TRBD1	once	TGCAGGGTCGGGACAGAATATGGCTACACCTTC	CRVGTEYGYTF